The sequence of this TCR beta chain was determined in a study of T cell changes during pregnancy in multiple sclerosis. Looked up from germline, CDR1 is SNHLY and CDR2 is FYNNEI. There are 13 residues in the CDR3. Trimming took 7 bases from V and 5 from J, leaving 14 bases between them. The data were produced by immunoSEQ multiplex PCR, yet TCRdb's version contains in-frame clones alone and is incomplete. The sample records over 30,000 clones, over 75% being singletons. This clone has only a few counts. The sequence derives from a female donor with multiple sclerosis, enrolled in a pregnancy study. Sequenced here: CD4+ T cells from peripheral blood mononuclear cells, sampled before pregnancy. The chain couples TRBV2 to TRBJ1-2, with D possibly being TRBD1 (5 bases). The CDR3 DNA reads as TGTGCCAGCACCCAAACCGGGGGATATGGCTACACCTTC. This encodes CASTQTGGYGYTF.